This T cell receptor beta chain stems from a study of T-cell reconstitution after alpha-beta-depleted transplantation in children. Regarding the study as a whole: Newly generated T cells supplied most T-cell counts and diversity one year post-transplant.

This clonotype was counted at least ten times. Its antigen is currently unknown. Unique molecular identifiers tagged the TCRbeta library. Via MiXCR, TCRdb re-called the PCR reads, giving one row per CDR3 protein. This sample has 580,000 or so distinct CDR3 sequences, with roughly 24% found just once. V shed 3 bases and J 0 bases; nucleotides not matched to a gene: 13. The CDR3 length is 20 residues. The J gene is TRBJ1-5, the V gene TRBV12-3 or TRBV12-4; TRBD1 agrees at 11 bases. This clonotype was obtained from a boy younger than two who had a stem cell transplant for acute myeloid leukemia, so the T cells may come from the graft donor. The sequencing here drew on PBMCs, mostly from graft donor cells, taken 360 days after TCRalphabeta/CD19-depleted stem cell transplant. In DNA form, the CDR3 reads TGTGCCAGCAGTTTCCTCTGGGACAGGGGGGGGCCGTATAGCAATCAGCCCCAGCATTTT. This translates into CASSFLWDRGGPYSNQPQHF.